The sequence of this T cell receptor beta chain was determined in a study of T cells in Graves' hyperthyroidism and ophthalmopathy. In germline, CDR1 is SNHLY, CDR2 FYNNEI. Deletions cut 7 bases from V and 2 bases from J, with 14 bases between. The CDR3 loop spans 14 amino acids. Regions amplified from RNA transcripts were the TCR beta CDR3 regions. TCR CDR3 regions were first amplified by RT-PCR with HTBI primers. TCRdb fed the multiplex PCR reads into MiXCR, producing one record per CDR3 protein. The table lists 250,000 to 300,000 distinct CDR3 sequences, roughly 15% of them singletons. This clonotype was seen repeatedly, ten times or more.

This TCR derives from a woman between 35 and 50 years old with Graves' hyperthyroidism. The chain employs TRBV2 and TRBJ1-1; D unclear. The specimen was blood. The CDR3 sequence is CASTPRVENTEAFF. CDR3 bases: TGTGCCAGCACCCCTAGGGTAGAAAACACTGAAGCTTTCTTT.